These T cell receptor beta chains were read from a single sample in a study of T cells after yellow fever vaccination. TCRdb ran MiXCR on the 5' RACE reads and lists one entry per CDR3 protein. The profile shows fewer than 650,000 distinct CDR3 sequences, 20% to 25% of them singletons. The sample here was PBMCs, taken about 20 days after the first yellow fever vaccination. The receptors were gathered from a man between 18 and 29 years old who received the YFV17D yellow fever vaccine. The CDR3 runs from the conserved cysteine through the conserved F or W. A D gene is named only where the DNA matches it firmly. The size of a clone is reported for some rows only, either as once, few or many, or as a class for expanded clones.

D gene: TRBD1
clone size: -
J gene: TRBJ1-6
CDR3 length: 16
V gene: TRBV4-3
CDR3 protein: CASSQDLDRAGSPLHF
CDR3 DNA: TGCGCCAGCAGCCAAGATTTGGACAGGGCCGGTTCACCCCTCCACTTT

D gene: -
clone size: -
J gene: TRBJ2-2
CDR3 length: 16
V gene: TRBV9
CDR3 protein: CASSVDAGRKAGELFF
CDR3 DNA: TGTGCCAGCAGTGTAGACGCAGGGCGTAAAGCCGGGGAGCTGTTTTTT

D gene: -
clone size: few
J gene: TRBJ2-7
CDR3 length: 12
V gene: TRBV20-1
CDR3 protein: CSARDRLDEQYF
CDR3 DNA: TGCAGTGCTAGAGATAGGCTCGACGAGCAGTACTTC

D gene: -
clone size: -
J gene: TRBJ2-1
CDR3 length: 13
V gene: TRBV4-3
CDR3 protein: CASSRVPGDEQFF
CDR3 DNA: TGCGCCAGCAGCCGGGTCCCCGGGGATGAGCAGTTCTTC

D gene: TRBD1
clone size: few
J gene: TRBJ2-7
CDR3 length: 16
V gene: TRBV4-1
CDR3 protein: CASSQPRTGPPYEQYF
CDR3 DNA: TGCGCCAGCAGCCAACCGAGGACAGGACCTCCTTACGAGCAGTACTTC

D gene: TRBD2
clone size: -
J gene: TRBJ2-3
CDR3 length: 15
V gene: TRBV5-5
CDR3 protein: CASSPGLAVPDTQYF
CDR3 DNA: TGTGCCAGCAGCCCGGGACTAGCGGTGCCCGATACGCAGTATTTT

D gene: -
clone size: few
J gene: TRBJ1-6
CDR3 length: 16
V gene: TRBV4-1
CDR3 protein: CASSSTGISYNSPLHF
CDR3 DNA: TGCGCCAGCAGTAGCACAGGGATCTCTTATAATTCACCCCTCCACTTT

D gene: TRBD2
clone size: few
J gene: TRBJ2-4
CDR3 length: 19
V gene: TRBV20-1
CDR3 protein: CSAGGTSGGAGAAKNIQYF
CDR3 DNA: TGCAGTGCTGGCGGGACTAGCGGGGGCGCCGGAGCGGCCAAAAACATTCAGTACTTC

D gene: -
clone size: few
J gene: TRBJ1-1
CDR3 length: 16
V gene: TRBV7-6
CDR3 protein: CASSLSGGVGDTEAFF
CDR3 DNA: TGTGCCAGCAGCTTGTCCGGTGGTGTAGGGGACACTGAAGCTTTCTTT

D gene: -
clone size: -
J gene: TRBJ1-5
CDR3 length: 16
V gene: TRBV19
CDR3 protein: CASSRQGRHGNQPQHF
CDR3 DNA: TGTGCCAGTAGTAGGCAGGGACGTCATGGCAATCAGCCCCAGCATTTT

D gene: -
clone size: few
J gene: TRBJ1-2
CDR3 length: 15
V gene: TRBV3-1
CDR3 protein: CASSQGTVANYGYTF
CDR3 DNA: TGTGCCAGCAGCCAAGGGACGGTAGCTAACTATGGCTACACCTTC

D gene: -
clone size: -
J gene: TRBJ2-3
CDR3 length: 14
V gene: TRBV10-2
CDR3 protein: CASLDRMRTDTQYF
CDR3 DNA: TGCGCCAGTCTCGACAGGATGCGGACAGATACGCAGTATTTT

D gene: -
clone size: few
J gene: TRBJ2-3
CDR3 length: 16
V gene: TRBV6-2/TRBV6-3
CDR3 protein: CASSYAAQERTDTQYF
CDR3 DNA: TGTGCCAGCAGTTACGCGGCTCAGGAGCGCACAGATACGCAGTATTTT

D gene: -
clone size: -
J gene: TRBJ2-3
CDR3 length: 14
V gene: TRBV24-1
CDR3 protein: CATSDSQGTDTQYF
CDR3 DNA: TGTGCCACCAGTGACTCACAGGGCACAGATACGCAGTATTTT

D gene: TRBD2
clone size: few
J gene: TRBJ2-1
CDR3 length: 18
V gene: TRBV4-3
CDR3 protein: CASSQFGTSKSSYNEQFF
CDR3 DNA: TGCGCCAGCAGCCAATTCGGGACTAGTAAGTCCTCCTACAATGAGCAGTTCTTC